Below, one TCR beta chain is given with its context. This sample is drawn from a study of identical twins. This CDR3 has 16 amino acids. J lost 6 bases, V lost 6 bases, and 11 bases had no gene match. TCRdb re-analysed the 5' RACE reads in MiXCR, keeping a single row per CDR3 protein. Among a few hundred thousand distinct CDR3 sequences, 6% to 7% were seen once, and the ten largest hold 14% to 15%. These same data were also listed under a study on T cells expressing NK-cell markers.

Sequencing used CD8+ T cells sorted from blood. This TCR was recovered from a woman aged 18-29 years in good health. The chain couples TRBV12-3 or TRBV12-4 to TRBJ2-1; 10 bases align to TRBD2. CDR3 nucleotide sequence: TGTGCCAGCAGCCTCAGTGGACTAGCGGATTCCAATGAGCAGTTCTTC. Translated, it gives CASSLSGLADSNEQFF.